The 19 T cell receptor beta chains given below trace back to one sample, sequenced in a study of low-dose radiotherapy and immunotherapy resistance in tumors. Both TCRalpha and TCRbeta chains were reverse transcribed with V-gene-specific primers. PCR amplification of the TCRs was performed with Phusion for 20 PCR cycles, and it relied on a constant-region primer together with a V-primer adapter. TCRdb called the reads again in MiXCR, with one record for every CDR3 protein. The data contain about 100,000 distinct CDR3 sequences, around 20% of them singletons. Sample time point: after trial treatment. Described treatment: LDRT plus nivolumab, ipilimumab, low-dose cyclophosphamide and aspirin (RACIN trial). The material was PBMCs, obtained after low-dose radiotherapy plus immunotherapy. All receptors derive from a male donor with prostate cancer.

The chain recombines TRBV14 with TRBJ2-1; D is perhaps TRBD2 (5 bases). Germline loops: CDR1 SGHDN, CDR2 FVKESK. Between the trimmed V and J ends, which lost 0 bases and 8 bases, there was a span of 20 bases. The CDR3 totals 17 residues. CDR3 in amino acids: CASSQEALASLSDEQFF. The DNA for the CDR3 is TGTGCCAGCAGCCAAGAGGCTCTAGCTTCTCTCAGCGATGAGCAGTTCTTC.

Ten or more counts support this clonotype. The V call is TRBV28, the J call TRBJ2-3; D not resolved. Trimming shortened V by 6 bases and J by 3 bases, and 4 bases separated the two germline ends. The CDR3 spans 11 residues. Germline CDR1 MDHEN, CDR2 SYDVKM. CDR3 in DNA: TGTGCCAGCAGCTTGACAGATACGCAGTATTTT. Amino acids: CASSLTDTQYF.

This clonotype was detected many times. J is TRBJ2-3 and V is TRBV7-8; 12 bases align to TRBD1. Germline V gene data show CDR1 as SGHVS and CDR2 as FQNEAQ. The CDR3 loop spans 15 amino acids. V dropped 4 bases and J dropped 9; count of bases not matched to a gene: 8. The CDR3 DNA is TGTGCCAGCAGCTCAACGGGACAGGGGGCGGACACGCAGTATTTT. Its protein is CASSSTGQGADTQYF.

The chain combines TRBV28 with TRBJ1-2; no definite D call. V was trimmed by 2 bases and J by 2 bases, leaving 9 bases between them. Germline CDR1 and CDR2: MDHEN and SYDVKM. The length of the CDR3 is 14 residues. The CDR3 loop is CASSLVHANYGYTF. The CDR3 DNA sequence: TGTGCCAGCAGTTTAGTTCATGCCAACTATGGCTACACCTTC.

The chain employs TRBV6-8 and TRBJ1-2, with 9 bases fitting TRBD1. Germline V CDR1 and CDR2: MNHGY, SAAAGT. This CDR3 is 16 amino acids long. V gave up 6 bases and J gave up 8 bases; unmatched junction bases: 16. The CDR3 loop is CASSLHPRTGEYGYTF. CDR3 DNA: TGTGCCAGCAGCCTCCACCCCCGGACAGGGGAGTACGGCTACACCTTC.

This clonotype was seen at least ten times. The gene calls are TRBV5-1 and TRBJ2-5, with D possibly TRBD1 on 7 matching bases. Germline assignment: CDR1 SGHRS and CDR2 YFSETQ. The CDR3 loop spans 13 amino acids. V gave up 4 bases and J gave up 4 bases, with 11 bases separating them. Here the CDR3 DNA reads TGCGCCAGCAGCCGTCAGGGGGGAGAGACCCAGTACTTC. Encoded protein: CASSRQGGETQYF.

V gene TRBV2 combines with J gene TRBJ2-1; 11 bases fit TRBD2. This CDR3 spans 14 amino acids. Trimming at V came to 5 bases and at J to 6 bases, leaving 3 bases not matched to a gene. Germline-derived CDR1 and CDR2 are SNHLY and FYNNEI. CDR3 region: CASSLAGGLNEQFF. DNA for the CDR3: TGTGCCAGCAGTCTAGCGGGGGGCCTCAATGAGCAGTTCTTC.

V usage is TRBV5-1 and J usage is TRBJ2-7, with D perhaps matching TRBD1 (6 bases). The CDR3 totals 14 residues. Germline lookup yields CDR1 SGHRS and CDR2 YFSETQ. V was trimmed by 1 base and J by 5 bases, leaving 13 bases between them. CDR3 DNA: TGCGCCAGCAGCTTGACAGGGCCCGGCCACGAGCAGTACTTC. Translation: CASSLTGPGHEQYF.

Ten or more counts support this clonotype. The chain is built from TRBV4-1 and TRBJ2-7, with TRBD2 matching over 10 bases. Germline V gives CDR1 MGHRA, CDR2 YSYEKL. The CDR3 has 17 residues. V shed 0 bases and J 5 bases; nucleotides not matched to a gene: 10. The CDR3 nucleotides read TGCGCCAGCAGCCAAGAAGGCGTGACAGCGGGGGGGAACGAGCAGTACTTC. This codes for CASSQEGVTAGGNEQYF.

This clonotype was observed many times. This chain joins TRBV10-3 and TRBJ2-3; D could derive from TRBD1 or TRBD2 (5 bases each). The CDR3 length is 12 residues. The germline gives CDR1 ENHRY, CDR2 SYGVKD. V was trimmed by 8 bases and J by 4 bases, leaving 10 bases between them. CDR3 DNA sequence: TGTGCCATCGCCGGGGACCCAGATACGCAGTATTTT. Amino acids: CAIAGDPDTQYF.

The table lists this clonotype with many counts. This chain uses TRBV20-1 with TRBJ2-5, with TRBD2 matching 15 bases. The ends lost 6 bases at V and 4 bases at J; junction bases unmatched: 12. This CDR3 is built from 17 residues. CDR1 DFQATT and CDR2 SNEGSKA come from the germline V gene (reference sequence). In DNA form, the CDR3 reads TGCAGTGCCGAGGCCGGGACTAGCGGGGGGTTAGGAGAGACCCAGTACTTC. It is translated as CSAEAGTSGGLGETQYF.

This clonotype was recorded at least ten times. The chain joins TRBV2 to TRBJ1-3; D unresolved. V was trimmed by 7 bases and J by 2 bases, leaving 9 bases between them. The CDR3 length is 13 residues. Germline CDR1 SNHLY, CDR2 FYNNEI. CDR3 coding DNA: TGTGCCAGCAACGTCGGTACTGGAAACACCATATATTTT. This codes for CASNVGTGNTIYF.

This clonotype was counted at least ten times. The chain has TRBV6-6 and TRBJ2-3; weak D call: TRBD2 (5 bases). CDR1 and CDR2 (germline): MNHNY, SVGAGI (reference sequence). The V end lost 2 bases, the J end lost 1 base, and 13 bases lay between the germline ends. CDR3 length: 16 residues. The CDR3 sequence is CASSYVGEMGTDTQYF. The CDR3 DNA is TGTGCCAGCAGTTACGTCGGGGAGATGGGCACAGATACGCAGTATTTT.

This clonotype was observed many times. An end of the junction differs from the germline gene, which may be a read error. The CDR3 coding sequence is TGTGCCAGCAGTAACTCCGGCCTAGGGTTAGATAACTATGGCTACACCTTC. This gives the protein CASSNSGLGLDNYGYTF. V is TRBV6-6 and J is TRBJ1-2; no reliable D call. In germline, CDR1 is MNHNY, CDR2 SVGAGI (reference sequence). The CDR3 loop spans 17 amino acids.

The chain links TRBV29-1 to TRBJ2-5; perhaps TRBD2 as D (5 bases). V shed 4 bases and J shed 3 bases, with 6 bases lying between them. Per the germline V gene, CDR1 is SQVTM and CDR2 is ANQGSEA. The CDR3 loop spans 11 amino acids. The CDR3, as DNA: TGCAGCGTTGCCGGGGAAGAGACCCAGTACTTC. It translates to CSVAGEETQYF.

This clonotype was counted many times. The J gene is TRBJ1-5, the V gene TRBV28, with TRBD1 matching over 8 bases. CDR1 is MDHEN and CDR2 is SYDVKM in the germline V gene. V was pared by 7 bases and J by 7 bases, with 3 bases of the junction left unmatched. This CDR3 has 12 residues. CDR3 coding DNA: TGTGCCAGCACACAGGGGGGACAGCCCCAGCATTTT. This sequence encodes CASTQGGQPQHF.

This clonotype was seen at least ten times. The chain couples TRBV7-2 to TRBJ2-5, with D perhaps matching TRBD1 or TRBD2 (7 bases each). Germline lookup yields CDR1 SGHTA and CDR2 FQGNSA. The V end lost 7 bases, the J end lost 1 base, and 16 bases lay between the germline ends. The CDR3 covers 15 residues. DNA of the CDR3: TGTGCCAGCAACCCAGGGGGGGCAGGCCAAGAGACCCAGTACTTC. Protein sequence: CASNPGGAGQETQYF.

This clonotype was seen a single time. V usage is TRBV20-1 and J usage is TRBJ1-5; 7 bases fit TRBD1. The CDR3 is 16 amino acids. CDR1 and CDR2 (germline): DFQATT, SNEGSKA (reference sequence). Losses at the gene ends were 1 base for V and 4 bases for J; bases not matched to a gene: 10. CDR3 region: CSARAPRQGENQPQHF. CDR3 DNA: TGCAGTGCTAGAGCGCCGAGACAGGGCGAAAATCAGCCCCAGCATTTT.

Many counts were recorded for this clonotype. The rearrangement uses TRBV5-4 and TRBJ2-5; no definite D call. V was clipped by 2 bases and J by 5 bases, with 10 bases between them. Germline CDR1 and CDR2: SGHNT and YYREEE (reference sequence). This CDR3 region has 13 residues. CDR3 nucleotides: TGTGCCAGCAGCTTCGGGTTAGGGGAGACCCAGTACTTC. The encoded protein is CASSFGLGETQYF.